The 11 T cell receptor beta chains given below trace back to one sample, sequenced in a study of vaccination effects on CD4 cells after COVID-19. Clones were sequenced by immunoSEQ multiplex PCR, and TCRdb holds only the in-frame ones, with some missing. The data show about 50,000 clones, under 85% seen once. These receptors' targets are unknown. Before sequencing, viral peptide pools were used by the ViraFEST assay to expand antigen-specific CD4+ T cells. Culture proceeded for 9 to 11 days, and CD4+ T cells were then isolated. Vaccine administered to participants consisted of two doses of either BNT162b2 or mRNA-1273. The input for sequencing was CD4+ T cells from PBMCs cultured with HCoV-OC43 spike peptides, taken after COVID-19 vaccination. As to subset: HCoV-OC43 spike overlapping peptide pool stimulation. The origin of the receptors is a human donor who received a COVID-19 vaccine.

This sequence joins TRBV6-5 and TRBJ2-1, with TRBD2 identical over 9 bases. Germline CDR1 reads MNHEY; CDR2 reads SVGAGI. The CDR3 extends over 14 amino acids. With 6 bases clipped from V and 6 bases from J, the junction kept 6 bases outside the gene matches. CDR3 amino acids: CASRLAGEGNEQFF. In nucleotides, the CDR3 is TGTGCCAGCAGATTAGCGGGGGAGGGCAATGAGCAGTTCTTC.

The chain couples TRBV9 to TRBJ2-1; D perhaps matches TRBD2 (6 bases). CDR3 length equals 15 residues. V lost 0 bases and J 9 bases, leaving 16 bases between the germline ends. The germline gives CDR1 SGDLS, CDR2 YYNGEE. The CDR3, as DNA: TGTGCCAGCAGCGTAGTTCCCTACGCGGGAACTGAGCAGTTCTTC. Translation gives CASSVVPYAGTEQFF. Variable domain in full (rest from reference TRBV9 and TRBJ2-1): DSGVTQTPKHLITATGQRVTLRCSPRSGDLSVYWYQQSLDQGLQFLIQYYNGEERAKGNILERFSAQQFPDLHSELNLSSLELGDSALYFCASSVVPYAGTEQFFGPGTRLTVL.

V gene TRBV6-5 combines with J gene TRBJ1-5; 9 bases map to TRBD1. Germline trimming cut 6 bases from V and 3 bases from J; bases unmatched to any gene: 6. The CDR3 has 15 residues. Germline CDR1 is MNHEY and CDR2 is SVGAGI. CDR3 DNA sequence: TGTGCCAGCAGCCACGGGACAGGGTTCAATCAGCCCCAGCATTTT. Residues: CASSHGTGFNQPQHF.

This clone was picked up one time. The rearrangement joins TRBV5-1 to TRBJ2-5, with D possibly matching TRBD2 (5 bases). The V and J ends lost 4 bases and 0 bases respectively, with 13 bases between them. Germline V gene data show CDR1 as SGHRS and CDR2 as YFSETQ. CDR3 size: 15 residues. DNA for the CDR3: TGCGCCAGCAGCCTTGGTTACGGGAACCAAGAGACCCAGTACTTC. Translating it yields CASSLGYGNQETQYF.

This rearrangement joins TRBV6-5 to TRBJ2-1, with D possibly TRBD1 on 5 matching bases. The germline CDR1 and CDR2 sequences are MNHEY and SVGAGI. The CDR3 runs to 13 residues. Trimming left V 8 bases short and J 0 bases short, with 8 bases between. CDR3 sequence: CASQRGSYNEQFF. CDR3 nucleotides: TGTGCCAGCCAAAGGGGCTCCTACAATGAGCAGTTCTTC.

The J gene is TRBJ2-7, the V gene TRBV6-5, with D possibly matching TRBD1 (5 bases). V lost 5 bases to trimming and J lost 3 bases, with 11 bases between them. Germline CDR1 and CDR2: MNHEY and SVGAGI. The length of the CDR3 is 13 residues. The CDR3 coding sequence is TGTGCCAGCAGTCGGACACAATACTACGAGCAGTACTTC. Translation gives CASSRTQYYEQYF.

CDR3 DNA: TGCGCCAGCAGCTTGATGGGGGCAGACACAGATACGCAGTATTTT. Its translation: CASSLMGADTDTQYF. V and J are TRBV5-1 and TRBJ2-3, with a tentative D call TRBD1 (6 bases). This CDR3 is 15 amino acids long. Germline values: CDR1 SGHRS, CDR2 YFSETQ. Trimming removed 1 base at V and 2 bases at J, with 11 bases between.

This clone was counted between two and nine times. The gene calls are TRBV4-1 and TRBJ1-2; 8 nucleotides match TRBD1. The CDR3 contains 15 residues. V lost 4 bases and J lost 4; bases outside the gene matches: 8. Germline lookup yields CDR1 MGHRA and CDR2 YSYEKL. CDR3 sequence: CASSPTDRGGYGYTF. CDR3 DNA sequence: TGCGCCAGCAGCCCTACAGACAGGGGCGGCTATGGCTACACCTTC.

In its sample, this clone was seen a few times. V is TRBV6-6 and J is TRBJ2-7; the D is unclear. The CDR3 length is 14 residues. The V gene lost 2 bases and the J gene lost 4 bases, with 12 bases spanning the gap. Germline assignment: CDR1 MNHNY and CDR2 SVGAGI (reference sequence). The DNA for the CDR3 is TGTGCCAGCAGTTACCGGGTGGACGGATACGAGCAGTACTTC. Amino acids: CASSYRVDGYEQYF.

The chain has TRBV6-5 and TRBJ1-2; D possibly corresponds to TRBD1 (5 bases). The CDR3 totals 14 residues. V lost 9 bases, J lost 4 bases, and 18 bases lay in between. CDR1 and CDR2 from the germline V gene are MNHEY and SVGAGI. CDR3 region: CASHGPGRSYGYTF. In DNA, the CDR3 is TGTGCCAGTCACGGCCCGGGACGGTCCTATGGCTACACCTTC.

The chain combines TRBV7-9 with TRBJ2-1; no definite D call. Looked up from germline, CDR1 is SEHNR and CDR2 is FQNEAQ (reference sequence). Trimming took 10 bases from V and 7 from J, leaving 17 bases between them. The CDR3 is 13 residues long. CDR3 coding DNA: TGTGCCACCTTAACCCCGGCTGGGAATGAGCAGTTCTTC. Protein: CATLTPAGNEQFF.